The rows below give T cell receptor beta chains drawn from one sample of a study of T-cell memory formation after mild COVID-19. One entry per CDR3 protein results from TCRdb running MiXCR on the 5' RACE reads. The sample includes around 440,000 distinct CDR3 sequences, about 18% of them seen just once. Sequencing was done on a sample of PBMCs or a T cell subset sorted from them (not recorded which). The receptors come from an adult woman who had mild COVID-19 (a few samples of this study predate the infection). Cell type and time point are not known. CDR3s include the opening cysteine and the closing phenylalanine or tryptophan. The D gene is left open where the match is weak. Clone size is stated in some rows and not others, as once, few, many or a class when expanded.

CDR3nt,CDR3aa,d_gene,j_gene,v_gene,abundance
TGTGCCAGCAGTTACGAACAGGCAAGGTATTCCTACGAGCAGTACTTC,CASSYEQARYSYEQYF,NA,TRBJ2-7,TRBV6-2/TRBV6-3,few
TGCAGCGTTGTGACTAGCGGGACCTACAATGAGCAGTTCTTC,CSVVTSGTYNEQFF,TRBD2,TRBJ2-1,TRBV29-1,NA
TGTGCCAGCAGCTTAGTCCAGGGGAAGAATGGCTACACCTTC,CASSLVQGKNGYTF,NA,TRBJ1-2,TRBV7-8,few
TGTGCCAGCAGCTTAATCGGGGGAGGGAAAGTCGATGAGCAGTTCTTC,CASSLIGGGKVDEQFF,TRBD2,TRBJ2-1,TRBV7-3,NA
TGCAGTGCTAGAGATGTCACCAGGAGAGAAAACTATGGCTACACCTTC,CSARDVTRRENYGYTF,NA,TRBJ1-2,TRBV20-1,few
TGTGCCAGTAGTACCAACAGGCGGGCTAGGTATGGCTACACCTTC,CASSTNRRARYGYTF,NA,TRBJ1-2,TRBV19,NA
TGTGCCAGCAGCTCTCAAGACCCTTCGAGAGCTTTCTTT,CASSSQDPSRAFF,NA,TRBJ1-1,TRBV6-5,few
TGTGCCAGCAGCCGCCAGGGAATGTTAGTCTCTGGGGCCAACGTCCTGACTTTC,CASSRQGMLVSGANVLTF,NA,TRBJ2-6,TRBV7-3,few
TGTGCCAGCAGCTATCAGGGGAACACTGAAGCTTTCTTT,CASSYQGNTEAFF,NA,TRBJ1-1,TRBV27,NA
TGCAGTGCTAGGGTGTGGGACACTGAAGCTTTCTTT,CSARVWDTEAFF,NA,TRBJ1-1,TRBV20-1,NA
TGTGCCAGCAGTAGTAGTAGGAGACAGGGCAACAATGAGCAGTTCTTC,CASSSSRRQGNNEQFF,TRBD1,TRBJ2-1,TRBV27,NA
TGTGCCAGCAGTGACAGGGCAGATTGGTATAATTCACCCCTCCACTTT,CASSDRADWYNSPLHF,TRBD1,TRBJ1-6,TRBV12-3/TRBV12-4,NA
TGTGCCAGCAGCGGAGGGGGAGGGACCTACGAGCAGTACTTC,CASSGGGGTYEQYF,NA,TRBJ2-7,TRBV7-2,NA
TGTGCCAGCCAGAGTCGGCTTTTCACAGATACGCAGTATTTT,CASQSRLFTDTQYF,NA,TRBJ2-3,TRBV12-3/TRBV12-4,many
TGTGCCAGCAGCCAAGTTTCATGGACCGGGGAGCTGTTTTTT,CASSQVSWTGELFF,NA,TRBJ2-2,TRBV3-1,NA
TGTGCCAGCTCCCCGACCCGGACAGGGCCTTCGATAGAGACCCAGTACTTC,CASSPTRTGPSIETQYF,TRBD1,TRBJ2-5,TRBV18,NA
TGCGCCAGCAGCCCCGGGCAGGGGGCCGGGATGAACACTGAAGCTTTCTTT,CASSPGQGAGMNTEAFF,TRBD1,TRBJ1-1,TRBV5-1,many
TGCAGTGGAGGGGGCGCCACAGATACGCAGTATTTT,CSGGGATDTQYF,TRBD1,TRBJ2-3,TRBV20-1,few
TGTGCCACGCATTCCGGGACTAGAGGTCACGAGCAGTACTTC,CATHSGTRGHEQYF,TRBD2,TRBJ2-7,TRBV7-6,NA
TGTGCCAGCAGCTCCTCGACTAGCGGCAATGAGCAGTTCTTC,CASSSSTSGNEQFF,TRBD2,TRBJ2-1,TRBV4-2,NA
TGTGCCAGCAGCTTATGGGCCGGTGAGGGTTCACCCCTCCACTTT,CASSLWAGEGSPLHF,NA,TRBJ1-6,TRBV7-3,few
TGTGCCAGCAGCACCATCCGTCGGGCACACAGGGAACCCCTGTATTACGAGCAGTACTTC,CASSTIRRAHREPLYYEQYF,NA,TRBJ2-7,TRBV7-3,NA
TGCAGTGCTAGCGGATTAAAAAACATTCAGTACTTC,CSASGLKNIQYF,NA,TRBJ2-4,TRBV20-1,NA
TGTGCCAGCAGTCCCTTTGATACCGACGATGAGCAGTTCTTC,CASSPFDTDDEQFF,NA,TRBJ2-1,TRBV27,few
TGTGCCAGCAGCTTATGGCATGGGGTAGAGGGAGAGACCCAGTACTTC,CASSLWHGVEGETQYF,NA,TRBJ2-5,TRBV11-3,NA
TGTGCCAGCAGCTTGGTACTAGCGGGACGGGGAGAGCAGTACTTC,CASSLVLAGRGEQYF,TRBD2,TRBJ2-7,TRBV5-6,few
TGTGCCAGCAGAGGACAGGGGTCCAACGAGCAGTACTTC,CASRGQGSNEQYF,TRBD1,TRBJ2-7,TRBV12-3/TRBV12-4,NA
TGTGCCAGCAGCACAACACCAAACTATGGCTACACCTTC,CASSTTPNYGYTF,NA,TRBJ1-2,TRBV3-1,NA
TGTGCCAGCAGTGCCTACGTCCTTGGGAGCTATGGCTACACCTTC,CASSAYVLGSYGYTF,NA,TRBJ1-2,TRBV6-2/TRBV6-3,few
TGTGCCAGCAGACCTACGGGGGGCAACTATGGCTACACCTTC,CASRPTGGNYGYTF,NA,TRBJ1-2,TRBV12-3/TRBV12-4,once
TGCAGTGCTGGGGGACCGACAGGCTCTGGAAACACCATATATTTT,CSAGGPTGSGNTIYF,NA,TRBJ1-3,TRBV20-1,NA
TGTGCCAGCAGCCAGAGTAGCGGACCTAGCTCCTACGAGCAGTACTTC,CASSQSSGPSSYEQYF,NA,TRBJ2-7,TRBV4-2,once
TGCAGCGTTGGTGTTCCGGGTAGGACTGAAGCTTTCTTT,CSVGVPGRTEAFF,NA,TRBJ1-1,TRBV29-1,few
TGTGCCAGCAGTTACACCCCCCGGTGGAGCCGCAAAGATGAAAAACTGTTTTTT,CASSYTPRWSRKDEKLFF,NA,TRBJ1-4,TRBV6-5,NA
TGTGCCAGCAGCCTTATGCCCCACAATGAGCAGTTCTTC,CASSLMPHNEQFF,NA,TRBJ2-1,TRBV7-9,few
TGCAGCGTTGAAGATCTAGCGGGAGGCTACGAGCAGTACTTC,CSVEDLAGGYEQYF,TRBD2,TRBJ2-7,TRBV29-1,few
TGCGCCAGCAGCCAAGGGACTAGCGGGAGGGGGCAGTACTTC,CASSQGTSGRGQYF,TRBD2,TRBJ2-7,TRBV5-1,NA
TGTGCCAGCAGCGACAGGGGCAATCAGCCCCAGCATTTT,CASSDRGNQPQHF,TRBD1,TRBJ1-5,TRBV7-9,NA
TGTGCCTGGAGTCTTTCGACAGTCATCTACGAGCAGTACTTC,CAWSLSTVIYEQYF,NA,TRBJ2-7,TRBV30,NA
TGTGCCAGCAGTGAATGGGGGCGGGAGATTGGAGAGCAGTTCTTC,CASSEWGREIGEQFF,NA,TRBJ2-1,TRBV25-1,NA
TGTGCCAGCAGTTACGTTGCGGGGCCCTACGAGCAGTACTTC,CASSYVAGPYEQYF,NA,TRBJ2-7,TRBV6-5,few
TGCGCCAGCAGCACTAAGGTCGCGACCTTGGGGTACGAGCAGTACTTC,CASSTKVATLGYEQYF,NA,TRBJ2-7,TRBV5-1,few
TGCGCCAGCAGCCAAGAGTACGCGTGGAACAATGAGCAGTTCTTC,CASSQEYAWNNEQFF,NA,TRBJ2-1,TRBV4-1,few
TGTGCCAGCAGCCCGTCACCGCGGGGGGCCTCCTACAATGAGCAGTTCTTC,CASSPSPRGASYNEQFF,TRBD2,TRBJ2-1,TRBV9,few
TGTGCCAGCAGCCCCAGACAGGGGATTTATGGCTACACCTTC,CASSPRQGIYGYTF,TRBD1,TRBJ1-2,TRBV5-4,NA
TGTGCCTGGGGGACAGGGCCCGAGCAGTACTTC,CAWGTGPEQYF,TRBD1,TRBJ2-7,TRBV30,NA